Included here is one T cell receptor (beta chain) sequence, with context. Which antigen it targets is not known. No clone much larger than this one lies a single base away; base qualities are absent. Uninvolved adjacent lung was sampled at least 2 cm away from the tumor margin, and two independent pathologists confirmed that the tissue had no atypia. At diagnosis, peripheral blood, uninvolved tumor-adjacent lung and tumor were collected and were preserved as a mix of fresh-frozen and FFPE material. These data are taken from a study of T cells in localized non-small cell lung cancer (dated by TCRdb to 2020 to 2022). With respect to the entire study: T cell repertoires of 236 early-stage NSCLC patients were analyzed, with tumors being compared against uninvolved tumor-adjacent lungs. All 230 or so NSCLC patients in the cohort were treatment-naive and had localized lung tumors that were resected. Of the NSCLC patients, over 120 were male and approximately 99 were female, and the mean age was about 69 years. On the study overall, not on this receptor specifically: Because of the exploratory design, TCR variables were selected using unadjusted p-values without false-discovery rate correction. Of the top 100 tumor clones, a median of approximately 60 were detected in paired uninvolved adjacent lung; over 25 were also among that lung's top 100. Uninvolved tumor-adjacent lung showed the highest T cell clonality, higher than tumor, which suggests more focused antigenic responses in the adjacent lung. Longer overall survival was associated with higher blood T cell density, whereas shorter survival was associated with higher adjacent-lung clonality. Because multi-region tumor sequencing was not done, intratumor heterogeneity could not be ruled out.

TCR beta CDR3 regions were sequenced from DNA using the immunoSEQ Assay. In the original analysis: To compute T cell density, TCR beta template counts were normalized to usable DNA, which was estimated by amplifying housekeeping genes. Using the preseqR package, richness was estimated by extrapolating to 120,000 templates for tissue samples and 400,000 templates for PBMC samples. Clonality was taken to be one minus Pielou's evenness. To identify tissue-enriched TCRs, differential abundance testing was run on productive amino-acid clonotypes with a minimum total count of 5 and an alpha of 0.1. The Jaccard Index and the Morisita Overlap Index were used to measure how much the repertoires overlapped between compartments. GLIPH grouped TCR beta CDR3s together with public tetramer-defined viral CDR3s, and a viral motif had to include at least three viral sequences and show V-gene enrichment. TCRdb stores this immuneACCESS table with in-frame sequences only. Part of the clones is absent; in the studies checked, under half of the shortfall reflects unresolved V genes, and no reason is known for the rest. From that table come the V and J calls and clone size; the DNA was used to work out D and trimming. The sample table contains 1,500 to 2,000 clones; only one count was recorded for just over 35% of them. The top ten constitute roughly 10% of the sample.

This TCR derives from a female donor over 55 with stage II squamous cell lung carcinoma. This sample comprised normal lung tissue next to the tumor, obtained before any cancer treatment.

The CDR3 has the sequence CASRSGGQGDTQYF. The DNA sequence reads TGTGCCAGCAGGAGCGGGGGACAGGGAGATACGCAGTATTTT. The receptor chain draws on TRBV28 and TRBJ2-3, with TRBD1 tentatively as D gene (9 bases match). V is pared back by 6 bases and J by 5 bases, with 15 bases lying between the germline termini. From its cysteine to its phenylalanine, the CDR3 spans 14 amino acids. The retained sequence is limited to the CDR3, 42 bases, with the frame set at the first base. As encoded in the germline V gene, CDR1 is MDHEN while CDR2 is SYDVKM.